This T cell receptor beta chain was recorded in a study of cytomegalovirus exposure and HLA in healthy donors. The CDR3 is 17 amino acids. The junction had 5 bases not matched to a gene; V was cut back by 4 bases and J by 0 bases. Germline-derived CDR1 and CDR2 are WNHNN and SYGVQD (reference sequence). This clone was detected a few times. Its antigen is unidentified. General observations from the study: One later analysis reportedly identified an Asian-associated ancestry cluster that showed fewer N-insertions than the roughly 600-donor mean. In vitro assays verified that three CMV-associated chains recognized CMV antigens specifically. The listing of about 150 TCR beta chains classed them as cytomegalovirus-associated. Apparent HLA restriction characterized most CMV-associated TCR beta chains in a later analysis.

With 60 Vbeta and 13 Jbeta primers, the PCR was carried out. Profiling relied on immunoSEQ multiplex PCR, and the TCRdb table lists in-frame clones only, not all of them. The profile shows about 180,000 clones, roughly 80% of them singletons. The TCR originated in a man aged 25 to 40 in good health and CMV-seronegative. J is TRBJ2-2 and V is TRBV10-1; 10 bases match TRBD2. The sample taken for sequencing was PBMCs. CDR3 protein: CASSGASGSSNTGELFF. CDR3 sequence (DNA): TGCGCCAGCAGTGGGGCTAGCGGGAGTTCGAACACCGGGGAGCTGTTTTTT.